This TCR beta chain was sequenced for a study of tumor-infiltrating lymphocytes in primary liver carcinoma (TCRdb year 2017). Describing the broader study: Surgical resection was performed in China between November 2015 and early 2016 on 5 or 6 patients with histopathologically diagnosed primary liver carcinoma. Of the five patients, three men and two women aged 30 to 69 years, four had hepatocellular carcinoma and one had combined HCC and intrahepatic cholangiocarcinoma. Each sample produced about 3.5 to 7.13 million productive TCRbeta reads, and read depth showed no significant difference between tissue types. Technical replicate repertoires showed high reproducibility, with mean shared-clone rates about 0.92 and correlation coefficients above 0.95. A total of 35 or so specimens from 5 patients underwent TCRbeta repertoire sequencing, comprising around 25 tumor regions, 5 adjacent noncancerous liver tissues and 5 peripheral blood samples. The five patients had tumors of stage T1-T3 N0M0, with maximum diameters ranging from about 4 to 11 cm. The study combined TCRbeta repertoire sequencing, expression microarrays and whole-exome sequencing across five regions of each liver tumor, with adjacent normal tissue and blood.

TCRbeta-specific cDNA was reverse-transcribed from roughly 500 ng total RNA using a constant-region primer and ProtoScript II reverse transcriptase. TCRbeta libraries were built with three nested multiplex PCR rounds, a slightly modified ARM-PCR procedure. Each of the first two PCR rounds ran for about 10 cycles and used multiplex TRBV1-TRBV30 forward primers together with a Cbeta reverse primer. Sample barcodes and Illumina adapters were added in a final 25-cycle PCR with Deep VentR polymerase. Before sequencing, amplicons of 200-500 bp were gel-purified using a QIAquick gel extraction kit. An Illumina HiSeq 2500 was used to sequence the TCRbeta amplicons with 250-bp paired-end reads. In the original analysis: Quality trimming of reads was performed with Trimmomatic v0.33, and paired reads were merged with FLASH v1.2.11 so that full CDR3 sequences could be recovered. V, D and J germline segments were assigned to the rearranged TCRbeta sequences using MiGEC v1.2.1b. VDJtools v1.0.0 computed clonotype statistics and Shannon-Wiener diversity indices. Except for diversity analysis, only each sample's 250 most abundant clonotypes were used in subsequent analyses to reduce sampling bias. The public reads were quality trimmed at Q25 with fastp and then assembled into clones with MiXCR by TCRdb, keeping productive beta chains. CDR3 protein duplicates are merged, each entry listing the most common genes and DNA. The V and J calls were not made by the authors but by TCRdb's processing. The sample records approximately 300,000 distinct CDR3 sequences, 55% to 65% of which are singletons. Of the sample, roughly 9% falls within the top ten clones.

Points the paper makes about the study in general: Only the TCR beta chain was sequenced, so true repertoire diversity is likely underestimated because unpaired alpha chains were not captured. The study included only five or six patients, and the authors note findings should be validated in a larger study. The top 250 clones accounted for a significantly greater share of the repertoire in tumors than in blood (p = 0.039). Comparison of CD4+ and CD8+ T cell repertoires was precluded by the use of bulk unsorted samples. Consistent with antigen-driven expansion, pairs of tumor regions showed higher repertoire overlap (mean around 36%) than either tumor-adjacent pairs (about 17%) or tumor-blood pairs (around 15%).

Reading the germline V gene (reference sequence) gives CDR1 LNHDA and CDR2 SQIVND. The junction carries 9 bases between V and J, which are trimmed by 3 bases and 0 bases respectively. The CDR3 sequence holds 15 residues, the cysteine and phenylalanine included. The entry retains the CDR3 DNA only, 45 bases that are in frame from base 1. Blood RNA was extracted from unsorted whole blood with TRIzol reagent; germline DNA came from the DNeasy Blood & Tissue kit. At the time of sampling, the patients were treatment-naive and had chronic HBV infection. About 3.6 milliliters of peripheral blood were collected into K2EDTA tubes before surgery. For this clonotype: No antigen is known for it. No base quality values were provided; no much bigger clone lies one nucleotide off.

The clonotype comes from a man aged 35-49 years with primary liver carcinoma and hepatitis B virus infection. Sequenced: peripheral blood. The sequence is built from TRBV19 and TRBJ1-5; the D gene is not confidently resolved. The DNA sequence is as follows: TGTGCCAGTAGTATGATGCAGATTAGCAATCAGCCCCAGCATTTT. Translated, this gives CASSMMQISNQPQHF.